The 27 T cell receptor beta chains presented below share a single source sample, sequenced in a study of post-analysis software for immune sequencing data. Overall study findings and caveats: About 5 TRBV segments (TRBV5-6, TRBV5-1 and TRBV20-1 among them) occurred more frequently in patients than in controls.

Unique molecular identifiers were built into the TCR beta cDNA libraries. TCRdb re-called the PCR reads with MiXCR, one entry per CDR3 protein. The sample includes 150,000 to 200,000 distinct CDR3 sequences, approximately 30% of them seen just once. Antigen specificity for these receptors is unknown. The material sequenced was blood. These receptor sequences come from a girl aged 5 to 17 with multiple sclerosis.

CDR3 sequence reads: CASSFGDRVSPDTQYF. CDR3 nucleotides: TGTGCCAGCAGTTTTGGGGACAGGGTGTCGCCAGATACGCAGTATTTT. The genes are TRBV28 and TRBJ2-3, with 9 bases aligning to TRBD1. CDR3 length: 16 residues. Germline V gene data show CDR1 as MDHEN and CDR2 as SYDVKM. The ends lost 3 bases at V and 4 bases at J; junction bases unmatched: 8.

CDR3 amino acids: CASSQLAGGPWGNEQFF. The CDR3 DNA follows: TGTGCCAGCAGTCAACTAGCGGGAGGGCCATGGGGCAATGAGCAGTTCTTC. This chain links TRBV6-2 or TRBV6-3 with TRBJ2-1, with 13 bases that match TRBD2. This CDR3 has 17 amino acids. Germline V gives CDR1 MNHEY, CDR2 SVGEGT. Trimming took 5 bases from V and 6 from J; bases not matched to a gene: 10.

This clonotype was observed many times. The genes are TRBV3-1 and TRBJ2-6; D may be TRBD1 (5 bases). Trimming pared 4 bases from V and 0 bases from J, leaving 7 bases between. The germline CDR1 and CDR2 sequences are LGHDT and YNNKEL (reference sequence). The CDR3 consists of 15 residues. The CDR3 loop is CASSLDSSGANVLTF. Here the CDR3 DNA reads TGTGCCAGCAGCCTCGACAGCTCTGGGGCCAACGTCCTGACTTTC.

This chain uses TRBV5-4 with TRBJ2-4, with 7 bases lining up with TRBD1. J was trimmed by 1 base and V by 3 bases; bases with no gene match: 7. The CDR3 length is 16 residues. Germline-derived CDR1 and CDR2 are SGHNT and YYREEE (reference sequence). Here the CDR3 reads CASSYTGTVAKNIQYF. In DNA, the CDR3 is TGTGCCAGCAGCTATACCGGGACAGTGGCCAAAAACATTCAGTACTTC. Full variable domain (remainder filled in from reference TRBV5-4 and TRBJ2-4): ETGVTQSPTHLIKTRGQQVTLRCSSQSGHNTVSWYQQALGQGPQFIFQYYREEENGRGNFPPRFSGLQFPNYSSELNVNALELDDSALYLCASSYTGTVAKNIQYFGAGTRLSVL.

This clonotype was counted ten times or more. The genes are TRBV6-5 and TRBJ2-7, with a tentative D call TRBD1 (6 bases). The CDR3 runs 14 residues. CDR1 is MNHEY and CDR2 is SVGAGI in the germline V gene. Trimming removed 0 bases from V and 2 bases from J, with 8 bases in between. The CDR3 region is CASSYSQGTYEQYF. The CDR3 DNA sequence: TGTGCCAGCAGTTACTCGCAGGGGACCTACGAGCAGTACTTC.

This clonotype was found many times. The chain has TRBV7-2 and TRBJ2-6, with 7 bases aligning to TRBD1. V gave up 5 bases and J gave up 0 bases; unmatched junction bases: 16. This CDR3 contains 20 residues. Germline V gene data show CDR1 as SGHTA and CDR2 as FQGNSA. CDR3 sequence reads: CASSPGTADLIHSGANVLTF. The CDR3 DNA is TGTGCCAGCAGCCCCGGGACAGCAGATCTTATTCACTCTGGGGCCAACGTCCTGACTTTC.

With respect to this clonotype: At one of its ends the junction is not consistent with the germline gene, which may arise from a read error. V is TRBV20-1 and J is TRBJ2-1; no firm D call. Germline assignment: CDR1 DFQATT and CDR2 SNEGSKA (reference sequence). The CDR3 is made up of 14 amino acids. As DNA, the CDR3 is TGCAGTGCCGCCGGGCTCGGGCTTAACAATGAGCGGTTCTTC. The encoded protein is CSAAGLGLNNERFF.

The rearrangement links TRBV10-3 to TRBJ2-5; 9 positions agree with TRBD1. The CDR3 spans 14 residues. Looked up from germline, CDR1 is ENHRY and CDR2 is SYGVKD. The V and J ends lost 10 bases and 11 bases, in that order; junction bases with no gene match: 17. Here the CDR3 DNA reads TGTGCCACCGAGGGCGGGACAGGGACGCGTGAGCAGTACTTC. This codes for CATEGGTGTREQYF.

In its sample, this clonotype was seen many times. This sequence joins TRBV6-4 and TRBJ2-3, with unresolved D. Looked up from germline, CDR1 is MRHNA and CDR2 is SNTAGT. Deletions cut 7 bases from V and 0 bases from J, with 11 bases between. The CDR3 runs to 14 residues. CDR3 DNA sequence: TGTGCCAGCAAGTACAGTTACAGCACAGATACGCAGTATTTT. It encodes CASKYSYSTDTQYF.

This clonotype was seen a single time. The CDR3 end shows no conserved phenylalanine or tryptophan, and so a read error is likely. This chain joins TRBV12-3 or TRBV12-4 and TRBJ2-7; no clear D. Trimming took 5 bases from V and 1 from J, leaving 12 bases between them. The CDR3 spans 14 residues. The CDR3 sequence is CASSPGERSYEQYL. CDR3 sequence (DNA): TGTGCCAGCAGTCCCGGAGAGAGGTCCTACGAGCAGTACTTG.

This clonotype was counted only a few times. The J gene is TRBJ2-3, the V gene TRBV6-1; 9 nucleotides line up with TRBD2. The V gene end was trimmed by 5 bases and the J gene end by 6 bases; junction bases not matched to a gene: 15. The CDR3 has 17 residues. Germline V CDR1 and CDR2: MNHNS, SASEGT. The CDR3 nucleotides read TGTGCCAGCAGTACCCACTCGACTAGCGGTCCGCGGGATACGCAGTATTTT. This codes for CASSTHSTSGPRDTQYF.

This clonotype was seen at least ten times. This chain connects TRBV20-1 to TRBJ2-3; 13 nucleotides align to TRBD2. The CDR3 is made up of 21 amino acids. Germline values: CDR1 DFQATT, CDR2 SNEGSKA (reference sequence). V lost 5 bases to trimming and J lost 2 bases; unmatched junction nucleotides: 22. This CDR3 reads CSALYSTGLAGAGLHTDTQYF. The CDR3 nucleotides are TGCAGTGCTTTATATTCGACCGGACTAGCGGGAGCGGGGCTTCACACAGATACGCAGTATTTT.

The rearrangement uses TRBV7-9 and TRBJ2-3; D is perhaps TRBD2 (6 bases). This CDR3 has 13 amino acids. Germline CDR1 reads SEHNR; CDR2 reads FQNEAQ (reference sequence). The germline V and J ends were trimmed by 2 bases and 6 bases, with 9 bases remaining between them. CDR3 DNA sequence: TGTGCCAGCAGCTTAACCCGGGAGGATACGCAGTATTTT. It specifies CASSLTREDTQYF.

This clonotype was recorded a few times. The chain uses TRBV4-1 and TRBJ1-2; D is possibly TRBD1 (5 bases). V shed 4 bases and J shed 2 bases, with 17 bases lying between them. Germline loops: CDR1 MGHRA, CDR2 YSYEKL. The CDR3 is 16 amino acids. CDR3 sequence: CASSRGRQRANYGYTF. CDR3 coding DNA: TGCGCCAGCAGCCGAGGACGACAGCGAGCAAACTATGGCTACACCTTC.

This clonotype has at least ten counts. The chain joins TRBV28 to TRBJ2-7, with TRBD2 as a possible D gene (6 bases). Germline V gene data show CDR1 as MDHEN and CDR2 as SYDVKM. V was shortened by 4 bases and J by 2 bases, with 9 bases between the two germline ends. The CDR3 is made up of 13 amino acids. In nucleotides, the CDR3 is TGTGCCAGCAGTTCCGGGACTCCCTACGAGCAGTACTTC. Residues: CASSSGTPYEQYF. Based on the CDR3 plus reference TRBV28 and TRBJ2-7, the full variable domain is DVKVTQSSRYLVKRTGEKVFLECVQDMDHENMFWYRQDPGLGLRLIYFSYDVKMKEKGDIPEGYSVSREKKERFSLILESASTNQTSMYLCASSSGTPYEQYFGPGTRLTVT.

The table lists this clonotype with many counts. The V call is TRBV11-2, the J call TRBJ1-2; D may be TRBD1 (5 bases). Germline V CDR1 and CDR2: SGHAT, FQNNGV. Trimming pared 6 bases from V and 1 base from J, leaving 18 bases between. This CDR3 has 16 residues. The CDR3 nucleotides are TGTGCCAGCAGGGATTACCGGGGCCTAAATAACTATGGCTACACCTTC. Protein: CASRDYRGLNNYGYTF. The full variable domain, in which reference TRBV11-2 and TRBJ1-2 provide the parts outside the CDR3, is EAGVAQSPRYKIIEKRQSVAFWCNPISGHATLYWYQQILGQGPKLLIQFQNNGVVDDSQLPKDRFSAERLKGVDSTLKIQPAKLEDSAVYLCASRDYRGLNNYGYTFGSGTRLTVV.

This clonotype was seen repeatedly, ten times or more. V is TRBV20-1 and J is TRBJ1-1, with a weak D call TRBD1 (6 bases). Germline V gene data show CDR1 as DFQATT and CDR2 as SNEGSKA (reference sequence). Trimming took off 2 bases at V and 1 base at J, with 11 bases between the two ends. The CDR3 runs 14 residues. The CDR3 loop is CSARPTGSNTEAFF. The CDR3 nucleotides read TGCAGTGCTAGACCTACAGGGTCGAACACTGAAGCTTTCTTT.

This sequence joins TRBV6-6 and TRBJ1-1, with D hard to call. CDR1 is MNHNY and CDR2 is SVGAGI in the germline V gene (reference sequence). The CDR3 contains 16 residues. Deletions cut 2 bases from V and 0 bases from J, with 13 bases between. Here the CDR3 reads CASSYRTALLNTEAFF. The CDR3 coding sequence is TGTGCCAGCAGTTACCGGACGGCGCTATTGAACACTGAAGCTTTCTTT.

The chain couples TRBV21-1 to TRBJ2-5. TRBV21-1 is marked as a pseudogene. The CDR3 is 12 residues long. For the CDR3, the DNA is TGTGCCAGCGGCCTTTACCAAGAGACCCAGTACTTC. It yields the protein CASGLYQETQYF.

The V gene is TRBV5-1, the J gene TRBJ2-2; D gene unclear. The ends were cut back, 4 bases at V and 6 bases at J, with 7 bases in the middle. The CDR3 covers 12 residues. Looked up from germline, CDR1 is SGHRS and CDR2 is YFSETQ. CDR3 region: CASSVGPGELFF. The CDR3 nucleotides are TGCGCCAGCAGCGTCGGTCCCGGGGAGCTGTTTTTT.

In regard to this clonotype: At one of its ends the junction is not consistent with the germline gene, which may arise from a read error. The rearrangement links TRBV6-5 to TRBJ2-1; 11 positions match TRBD2. The CDR3 is 16 amino acids. CDR1 and CDR2 (germline): MNHEY, SVGAGI. CDR3 sequence: CTSSYSSLAGVNEQFF. The CDR3 DNA is TGTACCAGCAGTTACTCATCACTAGCGGGAGTTAATGAGCAGTTCTTC.

This clonotype was picked up a small number of times. This rearrangement joins TRBV5-1 to TRBJ2-7, with 8 bases that match TRBD2. V dropped 3 bases and J dropped 4; count of bases not matched to a gene: 6. The CDR3 has 14 residues. The germline CDR1 and CDR2 sequences are SGHRS and YFSETQ. CDR3 DNA: TGCGCCAGCAGCTGGTCTAGCGGGCGTTACGAGCAGTACTTC. Amino acids: CASSWSSGRYEQYF.

This clonotype has at least ten counts. V is TRBV5-1 and J is TRBJ2-1, with TRBD2 as a possible D gene (6 bases). V was cut by 4 bases and J by 2 bases, with 16 bases left in between. Germline lookup yields CDR1 SGHRS and CDR2 YFSETQ. The CDR3 is made up of 16 amino acids. The CDR3 region has the DNA TGCGCCAGCAGCCCGAGTCTAGCGATACCCTACAATGAGCAGTTCTTC. It encodes CASSPSLAIPYNEQFF.

J is TRBJ2-3 and V is TRBV3-1; no clear D. CDR1 and CDR2 (germline): LGHDT, YNNKEL (reference sequence). V lost 4 bases, J lost 5 bases, and 10 bases lay in between. The length of the CDR3 is 13 residues. This CDR3 is CASSRPGIDTQYF. The CDR3 coding sequence is TGTGCCAGCAGCCGACCGGGCATAGATACGCAGTATTTT.

Turning to this clonotype: Germline and junction disagree at one end, which may indicate a read error. V usage is TRBV7-7 and J usage is TRBJ2-3; 13 bases are shared with TRBD2. CDR1 is SSHAT and CDR2 is FNYEAQ in the germline V gene (reference sequence). This CDR3 spans 15 amino acids. The CDR3 DNA sequence: TGTGCTAGCAGCTTAGGGACTAGCGGGGCAGATACGCAGTATTTT. Protein: CASSLGTSGADTQYF.

This clonotype was observed at least ten times. The chain combines TRBV20-1 with TRBJ1-2; 7 bases agree with TRBD1. Germline loops: CDR1 DFQATT, CDR2 SNEGSKA (reference sequence). This CDR3 contains 12 residues. The CDR3 sequence: CRPTGEGYGYTF. For the CDR3, the DNA is TGCAGGCCTACAGGGGAGGGGTATGGCTACACCTTC.

The chain uses TRBV6-1 and TRBJ1-1, with a weak D call TRBD1 (5 bases). CDR1 MNHNS and CDR2 SASEGT come from the germline V gene. The CDR3 length is 15 residues. Trimming stripped 1 base from V and 6 bases from J, with 15 bases between. CDR3 sequence (DNA): TGTGCCAGCAGTGAAGGGGGGTACGGACGGCCTGAAGCTTTCTTT. The encoded protein is CASSEGGYGRPEAFF.